A single sample is the source of the 21 T cell receptor beta chains below, sequenced in a study of blood T cell repertoires in COVID-19. Only in-frame clones appear in the TCRdb table, and some are missing; sequencing was by immunoSEQ multiplex PCR. The sample lists roughly 60,000 clones, over 85% seen once, with about 6% in the top ten. What was sequenced was peripheral blood. These receptors all stem from a human donor in a cohort sampled during active COVID-19.

The rearrangement links TRBV5-1 to TRBJ2-7; tentatively, D is TRBD2 (6 bases). The CDR3 length is 14 residues. Trimming shortened V by 6 bases and J by 7 bases, and 20 bases separated the two germline ends. Germline-derived CDR1 and CDR2 are SGHRS and YFSETQ. Here the CDR3 DNA reads TGCGCCAGCAACCCCGGGACTGGGCGTGAGGAGCAGTACTTC. Encoded protein: CASNPGTGREEQYF.

A single count supports this clone. J is TRBJ2-5 and V is TRBV6-2 or TRBV6-3; the match to TRBD2 covers 8 bases. This CDR3 comprises 14 residues. Germline trimming cut 3 bases from V and 4 bases from J; bases unmatched to any gene: 4. The germline CDR1 and CDR2 sequences are MNHEY and SVGEGT. CDR3 nucleotides: TGTGCCAGCAGTTATAACGGGGGGGGAGAGACCCAGTACTTC. Protein sequence: CASSYNGGGETQYF.

This chain links TRBV5-6 with TRBJ2-5; 8 bases are shared with TRBD2. CDR3 size: 14 residues. Germline CDR1 reads SGHDT; CDR2 reads YYEEEE. V lost 3 bases, J lost 5 bases, and 6 bases stayed unmatched. In nucleotides, the CDR3 is TGTGCCAGCAGCTCGGGAGGGGGGGCGGAGACCCAGTACTTC. Amino acids: CASSSGGGAETQYF.

DNA of the CDR3: TGTGCCAGCAGCCCTCGGGGGGGCGGACATACCGGGGAGCTGTTTTTT. This translates into CASSPRGGGHTGELFF. The chain uses TRBV7-2 and TRBJ2-2, with 8 bases aligning to TRBD2. There are 16 residues in the CDR3. Germline CDR1 and CDR2: SGHTA and FQGNSA. V lost 5 bases, J lost 5 bases, and 10 bases stayed unmatched. Complete variable domain (other parts from reference TRBV7-2 and TRBJ2-2): GAGVSQSPSNKVTEKGKDVELRCDPISGHTALYWYRQSLGQGLEFLIYFQGNSAPDKSGLPSDRFSAERTGGSVSTLTIQRTQQEDSAVYLCASSPRGGGHTGELFFGEGSRLTVL.

V gene TRBV7-9 combines with J gene TRBJ2-1; D is perhaps TRBD1 (6 bases). V dropped 7 bases and J dropped 3 bases, with 13 bases sitting between them. Germline loops: CDR1 SEHNR, CDR2 FQNEAQ (reference sequence). CDR3 length equals 14 residues. CDR3 in DNA: TGTGCCAGCACCAATAACAGGGTCTACAATGAGCAGTTCTTC. Translated, it gives CASTNNRVYNEQFF.

CDR3 nucleotide sequence: TGTGCCAGCAGGAGGACAGGAGGGGAAAAACTGTTTTTT. Its protein product is CASRRTGGEKLFF. The V and J genes are TRBV6-5 and TRBJ1-4; TRBD1 agrees at 7 bases. Germline V lookup: CDR1 MNHEY, CDR2 SVGAGI. The CDR3 consists of 13 residues. V was clipped by 6 bases and J by 8 bases; unmatched bases: 6.

The rearrangement uses TRBV7-9 and TRBJ2-3; 7 bases are shared with TRBD1. V shed 1 base, J shed 2 bases, and the junction held 3 bases outside the gene matches. The CDR3 has 15 amino acids. The V gene's germline CDR1 is SEHNR and CDR2 FQNEAQ (reference sequence). CDR3 sequence reads: CASSLVGQATDTQYF. The CDR3 DNA is TGTGCCAGCAGCTTAGTAGGACAGGCCACAGATACGCAGTATTTT.

The V and J genes are TRBV6-5 and TRBJ2-7, with 7 bases that match TRBD1. Looked up from germline, CDR1 is MNHEY and CDR2 is SVGAGI. The CDR3 is 11 amino acids. The V gene end was trimmed by 8 bases and the J gene end by 6 bases; junction bases not matched to a gene: 4. The chain's CDR3 is CASDRAGEQYF. CDR3 DNA: TGTGCCAGCGACAGGGCCGGCGAGCAGTACTTC.

The gene calls are TRBV5-1 and TRBJ2-1; 10 bases map to TRBD1. The CDR3 is made up of 16 amino acids. Germline V gene lookup returns CDR1 SGHRS and CDR2 YFSETQ. The ends lost 2 bases at V and 9 bases at J; junction bases unmatched: 11. The CDR3 DNA sequence: TGCGCCAGCAGCTTACAAGGGACAGGGGCCTACGGTGAGCAGTTCTTC. As protein: CASSLQGTGAYGEQFF.

The chain has TRBV3-1 (or the pseudogene TRBV3-2) and TRBJ1-5, with D uncertain. This CDR3 is 16 amino acids long. CDR1 LGHDT and CDR2 YNNKEL come from the germline V gene (reference sequence). V lost 1 base and J 2 bases, leaving 12 bases between the germline ends. CDR3 residues: CASSQGGGNGNQPQHF. The CDR3 nucleotides are TGTGCCAGCAGCCAAGGTGGAGGGAACGGCAATCAGCCCCAGCATTTT.

The rearrangement joins TRBV5-4 to TRBJ1-1, with D unclear. This CDR3 has 12 residues. V lost 1 base to trimming and J lost 7 bases, with 8 bases between them. Germline CDR1 is SGHNT and CDR2 is YYREEE (reference sequence). CDR3 DNA: TGTGCCAGCAGCTTGTGGCCAAATGAAGCTTTCTTT. Translation: CASSLWPNEAFF.

This chain links TRBV2 with TRBJ1-5; 8 bases align to TRBD1. There are 13 residues in the CDR3. The V gene end was trimmed by 6 bases and the J gene end by 7 bases; junction bases not matched to a gene: 5. Germline values: CDR1 SNHLY, CDR2 FYNNEI. This chain's CDR3 is CASREGQVQPQHF. As DNA, the CDR3 is TGTGCCAGCAGGGAGGGACAGGTGCAGCCCCAGCATTTT.

The chain uses TRBV29-1 and TRBJ2-7; the match to TRBD1 covers 10 bases. V lost 4 bases to trimming and J lost 7 bases; unmatched junction nucleotides: 10. From germline, CDR1 is SQVTM and CDR2 ANQGSEA. This CDR3 is 14 amino acids long. CDR3 sequence: CSVVPRDRGPEQYF. CDR3 in DNA: TGCAGCGTTGTACCCCGGGACAGGGGACCGGAGCAGTACTTC.

This clone came up many times. The chain couples TRBV7-8 to TRBJ1-2, with D possibly matching TRBD1 (5 bases). Between the trimmed V and J ends, which lost 5 bases and 1 base, there was a span of 11 bases. The CDR3 length is 14 residues. CDR1 is SGHVS and CDR2 is FQNEAQ in the germline V gene. The CDR3 region has the DNA TGTGCCAGCAGCCTAGGGGCCGGTAACTATGGCTACACCTTC. As protein: CASSLGAGNYGYTF.

This clone was seen just once. This rearrangement joins TRBV19 to TRBJ1-1; D perhaps matches TRBD1 (5 bases). The germline gives CDR1 LNHDA, CDR2 SQIVND (reference sequence). V gave up 9 bases and J gave up 2 bases, with 13 bases separating them. CDR3 length: 13 amino acids. Here the CDR3 reads CASLDRINTEAFF. In DNA form, the CDR3 reads TGTGCCAGCCTCGACAGAATTAACACTGAAGCTTTCTTT.

The rearrangement links TRBV2 to TRBJ2-2, with D unresolved. Germline V CDR1 and CDR2: SNHLY, FYNNEI. Deletions cut 8 bases from V and 3 bases from J, with 10 bases between. The CDR3 is 13 residues long. The CDR3 bases are TGTGCCAGCCGGGTCCGGGACACCGGGGAGCTGTTTTTT. Its protein product is CASRVRDTGELFF. The full variable domain, rest sourced from reference TRBV2 and TRBJ2-2, is EPEVTQTPSHQVTQMGQEVILRCVPISNHLYFYWYRQILGQKVEFLVSFYNNEISEKSEIFDDQFSVERPDGSNFTLKIRSTKLEDSAMYFCASRVRDTGELFFGEGSRLTVL.

DNA of the CDR3: TGTGCCAGCAGCCCGCGTCCCGGGACTAGCGGGAGCACAGATACGCAGTATTTT. The encoded protein is CASSPRPGTSGSTDTQYF. V is TRBV7-6 and J is TRBJ2-3; TRBD2 matches 12 bases. Germline V gives CDR1 SGHVS, CDR2 FNYEAQ. The trim removed 5 bases at V and 0 bases at J, leaving 9 bases unmatched. The CDR3 is made up of 18 amino acids.

The chain recombines TRBV7-9 with TRBJ2-1; D unclear. V lost 1 base, J lost 12 bases, and 16 bases lay in between. Germline loops: CDR1 SEHNR, CDR2 FQNEAQ (reference sequence). The CDR3 is 14 residues long. CDR3 in DNA: TGTGCCAGCAGCTTAGGAAGCGAAAAAACGAGGCAGTTCTTC. This encodes CASSLGSEKTRQFF.

The V call is TRBV6-6, the J call TRBJ2-2; D is possibly TRBD1 (7 bases). V shed 5 bases and J shed 5 bases, with 18 bases lying between them. The germline V gene encodes CDR1 MNHNY and CDR2 SVGAGI (reference sequence). CDR3 length: 16 residues. CDR3: CASSSKRQGGTGELFF. The CDR3 DNA sequence: TGTGCCAGCAGTAGTAAAAGACAGGGAGGTACCGGGGAGCTGTTTTTT.

J is TRBJ2-4 and V is TRBV5-4; 7 bases line up with TRBD1. V lost 0 bases, J lost 7 bases, and 7 bases stayed unmatched. Per the germline V gene, CDR1 is SGHNT and CDR2 is YYREEE (reference sequence). This CDR3 spans 15 amino acids. The CDR3 sequence is CASSLAGTEFNIQYF. The CDR3 nucleotides read TGTGCCAGCAGCTTGGCCGGGACAGAGTTCAACATTCAGTACTTC.

The rearrangement links TRBV7-9 to TRBJ1-1; no definite D call. CDR3 length: 14 amino acids. Germline CDR1 reads SEHNR; CDR2 reads FQNEAQ (reference sequence). Trimming removed 4 bases from V and 5 bases from J, with 14 bases in between. The CDR3 DNA reads TGTGCCAGCAGCTCCTCGGCGGGGATAACTGAAGCTTTCTTT. The encoded protein is CASSSSAGITEAFF.